This TCR beta chain came from a study of blood T cells in healthy people across ages. Combining a sample-barcoded 5' primer with a J-beta primer mix, a second PCR ran for roughly 7 to 11 cycles. TCRdb fed the 5' RACE reads into MiXCR, producing one record per CDR3 protein. The sample shows 1.8 million or so distinct CDR3 sequences, about two fifths of them seen only once. The CDR3 has 16 amino acids. CDR1 is DFQATT, CDR2 SNEGSKA, per germline (reference sequence). A word on this clonotype: Compared with germline, one end of the junction differs, possibly owing to a read error.

The rearrangement links TRBV20-1 to TRBJ2-2; either TRBD1 or TRBD2 may supply D (7 bases each). The clonotype comes from a human donor in good health. The sequenced material came from blood. DNA of the CDR3: TGCAGTGCTAGATCCGGGCGGGGGACAGCTACCGGGGAGCTGATTTTT. Translated: CSARSGRGTATGELIF.